The 26 T cell receptor beta chains in this list originate from one sample, sequenced in a study of cytomegalovirus exposure and HLA in healthy donors. The PCR was carried out with 60 Vbeta primers and 13 Jbeta primers. The assay was immunoSEQ multiplex PCR, and TCRdb's table has in-frame clones only and misses some. The sample records over 85,000 clones, around 78% being singletons. The sample consisted of PBMCs. These receptor sequences come from a man aged 25-45 years in good health and CMV-seronegative.

The genes are TRBV27 and TRBJ1-6; no definite D call. In germline, CDR1 is MNHEY, CDR2 SMNVEV (reference sequence). This CDR3 is 13 amino acids long. V lost 5 bases and J lost 7, with 9 bases in between. Here the CDR3 DNA reads TGTGCCAGCAGTGACATAACAAATTCACCCCTCCACTTT. This translates into CASSDITNSPLHF.

The chain recombines TRBV14 with TRBJ2-3, with 14 positions matching TRBD2. The CDR3 consists of 15 residues. Per the germline V gene, CDR1 is SGHDN and CDR2 is FVKESK. The V and J ends lost 5 bases and 5 bases, in that order; junction bases with no gene match: 3. The CDR3: CASSEGTSGRDTQYF. The CDR3 nucleotides are TGTGCCAGCAGCGAGGGGACTAGCGGGAGAGATACGCAGTATTTT. Full variable domain (remainder filled in from reference TRBV14 and TRBJ2-3): EAGVTQFPSHSVIEKGQTVTLRCDPISGHDNLYWYRRVMGKEIKFLLHFVKESKQDESGMPNNRFLAERTGGTYSTLKVQPAELEDSGVYFCASSEGTSGRDTQYFGPGTRLTVL.

In DNA, the CDR3 is TGTGCCAGCAGTAGGGACAGGGGATCCTACGAGCAGTACTTC. Amino acid sequence: CASSRDRGSYEQYF. V and J are TRBV2 and TRBJ2-5; 10 bases line up with TRBD1. The J call may be faulty, since TRBJ2-7 better matches the DNA end. Germline lookup yields CDR1 SNHLY and CDR2 FYNNEI. The CDR3 is 14 amino acids.

The V gene is TRBV5-1, the J gene TRBJ2-1; D gene uncertain. The CDR3 covers 11 residues. V lost 0 bases, J lost 13 bases, and 8 bases lay in between. Germline V CDR1 and CDR2: SGHRS, YFSETQ. The CDR3 DNA reads as TGCGCCAGCAGCTTGGCCTCGGTTCAGTTCTTC. It specifies CASSLASVQFF.

The genes are TRBV7-2 and TRBJ2-5, with a possible D match to TRBD1 (5 bases). V dropped 10 bases and J dropped 0 bases, with 12 bases sitting between them. Germline V gene data show CDR1 as SGHTA and CDR2 as FQGNSA. The CDR3 is 13 residues long. This CDR3 is CATTGPNQETQYF. For the CDR3, the DNA is TGTGCCACCACAGGTCCAAACCAAGAGACCCAGTACTTC.

This chain links TRBV6-1 with TRBJ1-5; 7 bases align to TRBD1. This CDR3 is 15 amino acids long. CDR1 and CDR2 from the germline V gene are MNHNS and SASEGT. Unmatched junction bases numbered 10, after V lost 5 bases and J lost 6 bases. The CDR3 DNA reads TGTGCCAGCAGTTCAAGACAGGGACGGGTTCAGCCCCAGCATTTT. Amino acids: CASSSRQGRVQPQHF.

This clone has only one observation. The rearrangement links TRBV9 to TRBJ2-2; 9 nucleotides agree with TRBD2. This CDR3 is 17 amino acids long. Germline lookup yields CDR1 SGDLS and CDR2 YYNGEE. V lost 0 bases and J lost 5; bases outside the gene matches: 8. The CDR3 coding sequence is TGTGCCAGCAGCGTAGGAGATAGCGGGAGTAAGACCGGGGAGCTGTTTTTT. Amino acid sequence: CASSVGDSGSKTGELFF. The full variable domain, with the rest looked up from reference TRBV9 and TRBJ2-2, is DSGVTQTPKHLITATGQRVTLRCSPRSGDLSVYWYQQSLDQGLQFLIQYYNGEERAKGNILERFSAQQFPDLHSELNLSSLELGDSALYFCASSVGDSGSKTGELFFGEGSRLTVL.

The chain carries TRBV25-1 and TRBJ1-6; D possibly corresponds to TRBD1 (5 bases). V lost 10 bases and J 3 bases, leaving 16 bases between the germline ends. The V gene's germline CDR1 is MGHDK and CDR2 SYGVNS. This CDR3 is built from 15 residues. CDR3 region: CATSDILSYNSPLHF. The CDR3 DNA reads TGTGCCACCTCGGACATCCTTAGCTATAATTCACCCCTCCACTTT. The variable domain in full, completed from reference TRBV25-1 and TRBJ1-6, reads EADIYQTPRYLVIGTGKKITLECSQTMGHDKMYWYQQDPGMELHLIHYSYGVNSTEKGDLSSESTVSRIRTEHFPLTLESARPSHTSQYLCATSDILSYNSPLHFGNGTRLTVT.

Comment on this clone: One end of the junction is discordant with germline, which a read error may explain. The genes are TRBV9 and TRBJ1-2; 10 bases align to TRBD1. The germline gives CDR1 SGDLS, CDR2 YYNGEE. This CDR3 comprises 16 residues. DNA for the CDR3: TGTGCCAGCACCCTAGGCTCTCCGGGACAGGGGAGCCCGTGGGACTTC. This gives the protein CASTLGSPGQGSPWDF.

The rearrangement joins TRBV5-4 to TRBJ2-3; a weak D match, TRBD1 (5 bases). V was trimmed by 4 bases and J by 0 bases, leaving 15 bases between them. CDR3 size: 16 residues. Germline V gene sequence: CDR1 SGHNT, CDR2 YYREEE (reference sequence). CDR3 amino acids: CASSDDDRSSTDTQYF. In nucleotides, the CDR3 is TGTGCCAGCAGCGATGACGACAGATCCAGCACAGATACGCAGTATTTT.

The chain recombines TRBV29-1 with TRBJ1-1, with D possibly matching TRBD1 (6 bases). Germline values: CDR1 SQVTM, CDR2 ANQGSEA. With 7 bases removed from V and 5 bases from J, the gap between germline ends came to 11 bases. This CDR3 spans 11 amino acids. The CDR3 sequence: CSGGGGTEAFF. CDR3 DNA sequence: TGCAGCGGGGGAGGGGGGACTGAAGCTTTCTTT.

This chain connects TRBV21-1 to TRBJ1-5. TRBV21-1 is a recognized pseudogene. The CDR3 sequence is 17 residues long. The CDR3 loop reads CASSKALTSLSNQPQHF. In nucleotides, the CDR3 is TGTGCCAGCAGCAAAGCGCTAACTTCGCTGAGCAATCAGCCCCAGCATTTT.

The V gene is TRBV5-1, the J gene TRBJ1-1, with D tentatively TRBD1 (6 bases). The CDR3 length is 15 residues. Deletions cut 5 bases from V and 2 bases from J, with 16 bases between. Germline CDR1 reads SGHRS; CDR2 reads YFSETQ. CDR3 in amino acids: CASRDQTGPNTEAFF. The CDR3 coding sequence is TGCGCCAGCAGGGATCAGACAGGACCTAACACTGAAGCTTTCTTT.

This chain joins TRBV5-4 and TRBJ2-2, with a possible D match to TRBD1 (5 bases). This CDR3 contains 16 residues. In germline, CDR1 is SGHNT, CDR2 YYREEE (reference sequence). V dropped 4 bases and J dropped 4 bases, with 17 bases sitting between them. The CDR3: CASSTGRDRATGELFF. CDR3 DNA: TGTGCCAGCAGCACGGGTCGTGACAGAGCCACCGGGGAGCTGTTTTTT. Full variable domain (rest looked up from reference TRBV5-4 and TRBJ2-2): ETGVTQSPTHLIKTRGQQVTLRCSSQSGHNTVSWYQQALGQGPQFIFQYYREEENGRGNFPPRFSGLQFPNYSSELNVNALELDDSALYLCASSTGRDRATGELFFGEGSRLTVL.

In its sample, this clone was seen once. The chain recombines TRBV7-9 with TRBJ1-3; D call uncertain. The V end lost 5 bases, the J end lost 0 bases, and 14 bases lay between the germline ends. The germline CDR1 and CDR2 sequences are SEHNR and FQNEAQ (reference sequence). CDR3 size: 16 residues. The CDR3 nucleotides are TGTGCCAGCAGCCACACCGGGATACACTCTGGAAACACCATATATTTT. Translation: CASSHTGIHSGNTIYF.

The CDR3 DNA follows: TGTGCCAGCAGCTTAGGAAACAGGAACACTGAAGCTTTCTTT. Protein: CASSLGNRNTEAFF. This rearrangement joins TRBV11-3 to TRBJ1-1, with D unclear. Germline values: CDR1 SGHNT, CDR2 YENEEA. With 1 base removed from V and 1 base from J, the gap between germline ends came to 7 bases. CDR3 size: 14 residues.

This clone has more than one count but fewer than ten. This chain connects TRBV4-1 to TRBJ1-1; 8 positions agree with TRBD1. V lost 3 bases to trimming and J lost 1 base; unmatched junction nucleotides: 13. The germline gives CDR1 MGHRA, CDR2 YSYEKL. CDR3 length: 18 residues. The DNA of the CDR3 is TGCGCCAGCAGCCACCTAGGGACAGGAACCCAGAAGAACACTGAAGCTTTCTTT. Protein sequence: CASSHLGTGTQKNTEAFF.

This clone was observed a handful of times. The chain joins TRBV6-5 to TRBJ1-2, with 10 bases identical to TRBD1. CDR3 length: 14 residues. Germline CDR1 is MNHEY and CDR2 is SVGAGI. Trimming removed 5 bases from V and 5 bases from J; junction bases left unmatched: 5. The CDR3 loop is CASSRTGGPYGYTF. CDR3 sequence (DNA): TGTGCCAGCAGTCGGACAGGGGGACCATATGGCTACACCTTC.

This chain connects TRBV6-4 to TRBJ2-3; 10 bases fit TRBD1. This CDR3 contains 16 residues. The V gene end was trimmed by 4 bases and the J gene end by 8 bases; junction bases not matched to a gene: 12. Per germline, CDR1 MRHNA and CDR2 SNTAGT. CDR3 sequence: CASSGEREGDRGTQYF. CDR3 nucleotides: TGTGCCAGCAGTGGAGAAAGGGAAGGGGACAGGGGTACGCAGTATTTT.

The rearrangement joins TRBV13 to TRBJ1-4; 10 bases are shared with TRBD1. The CDR3 consists of 17 residues. The V segment lost 5 bases and the J segment 2 bases; nucleotides outside the gene matches: 8. Germline CDR1 PRHDT, CDR2 FYEKMQ (reference sequence). DNA for the CDR3: TGTGCCAGCAGCCCTGACAGGGGGCGATTGACTAATGAAAAACTGTTTTTT. Translation: CASSPDRGRLTNEKLFF. The full variable domain, its missing parts supplied by reference TRBV13 and TRBJ1-4, is AAGVIQSPRHLIKEKRETATLKCYPIPRHDTVYWYQQGPGQDPQFLISFYEKMQSDKGSIPDRFSAQQFSDYHSELNMSSLELGDSALYFCASSPDRGRLTNEKLFFGSGTQLSVL.

This chain links TRBV23-1 with TRBJ2-7, with 8 bases matching TRBD2. TRBV23-1 is assigned to the ORF class and has an uncertain function. The CDR3 is made up of 15 amino acids. Unmatched junction bases numbered 3, after V lost 2 bases and J lost 0 bases. The CDR3 DNA reads TGCGCCAGCAGTCAACCCGGGGGGGCCTCCTACGAGCAGTACGTC. As protein: CASSQPGGASYEQYV.

The chain is built from TRBV5-1 and TRBJ2-5, with 15 nucleotides matching TRBD2. J gave up 7 bases and V 0 bases, and 10 bases lay outside the gene matches. CDR3 length: 18 residues. Germline V gene data show CDR1 as SGHRS and CDR2 as YFSETQ. This CDR3 is CASSLEGLAGGPQGTQYF. The CDR3 DNA reads as TGCGCCAGCAGCTTGGAGGGACTAGCGGGAGGTCCCCAGGGGACCCAGTACTTC.

The chain uses TRBV18 and TRBJ2-3; TRBD2 aligns across 7 bases. V lost 5 bases, J lost 2 bases, and 7 bases stayed unmatched. In germline, CDR1 is KGHSH, CDR2 LQKENI. The CDR3 length is 15 residues. The CDR3 is CASSFQAGPTDTQYF. DNA for the CDR3: TGTGCCAGCTCATTCCAAGCGGGACCCACAGATACGCAGTATTTT.

The chain recombines TRBV19 with TRBJ2-7, with TRBD1 matching over 11 bases. The J segment lost 3 bases and the V segment lost 3 bases, leaving 4 bases of the junction unmatched. The CDR3 is made up of 15 amino acids. The germline V gene encodes CDR1 LNHDA and CDR2 SQIVND (reference sequence). The CDR3: CASSISGTGGYEQYF. In nucleotides, the CDR3 is TGTGCCAGTAGTATTTCCGGGACAGGGGGCTACGAGCAGTACTTC.

The chain joins TRBV2 to TRBJ2-2; D might be TRBD1 (6 bases). The germline V and J ends were trimmed by 7 bases and 2 bases, with 11 bases remaining between them. The CDR3 sequence is 14 residues long. Germline-derived CDR1 and CDR2 are SNHLY and FYNNEI. The DNA of the CDR3 is TGTGCCAGCAAGACAGGACTCAACACCGGGGAGCTGTTTTTT. Its translation is CASKTGLNTGELFF.

The chain uses TRBV5-8 and TRBJ2-3; TRBD1 matches at 8 bases. Germline V CDR1 and CDR2: SGHTS, YDEGEE. Germline trimming cut 5 bases from V and 4 bases from J; bases unmatched to any gene: 12. The CDR3 has 16 amino acids. This chain's CDR3 is CASSHRTGQVSDTQYF. CDR3 coding DNA: TGTGCCAGCAGTCACCGGACAGGGCAGGTTTCAGATACGCAGTATTTT.